Presented here are 4 T cell receptor beta chains from one specimen sequenced in a study of spatial heterogeneity in lung cancer. TCRdb fed the 5' RACE reads into MiXCR, producing one record per CDR3 protein. Seen here are approximately 82,000 distinct CDR3 sequences, roughly 12% observed once, and the top ten hold about 4.6%. Stated time point: sample taken at primary tumor resection. Unsorted samples of tumor, nontumor lung or frozen PBMC had their whole RNA sequenced. This sample comprised PBMCs, obtained at surgery. These receptor sequences come from a male donor with early-stage non-small cell lung cancer.

This clonotype was recorded many times. CDR3 amino acids: CATSRDRGAEQYF. In DNA form, the CDR3 reads TGTGCCACCAGCAGAGATAGAGGGGCCGAGCAGTACTTC. V and J are TRBV15 and TRBJ2-7; D might be TRBD1 or TRBD2, each matching 5 bases. There are 13 residues in the CDR3. Germline assignment: CDR1 LNHNV and CDR2 YYDKDF (reference sequence). V was pared by 0 bases and J by 6 bases, with 9 bases between.

V and J are TRBV20-1 and TRBJ2-5; 9 bases are a match to TRBD1. V shed 6 bases, J shed 4 bases, and the junction held 9 bases outside the gene matches. CDR1 and CDR2 from the germline V gene are DFQATT and SNEGSKA (reference sequence). The CDR3 runs 14 residues. The CDR3 sequence is CSARTGEGRETQYF. The DNA for the CDR3 is TGCAGTGCGCGGACAGGGGAGGGCAGAGAGACCCAGTACTTC.

This clonotype was seen ten or more times. This chain links TRBV11-3 with TRBJ2-1; tentative D call: TRBD2 (5 bases). The CDR3 is made up of 15 amino acids. With 6 bases removed from V and 5 bases from J, the gap between germline ends came to 17 bases. Germline V gives CDR1 SGHNT, CDR2 YENEEA. The CDR3 DNA follows: TGTGCCAGCAGTCGGACGTCCCTGAGGGACAATGAGCAGTTCTTC. The encoded protein is CASSRTSLRDNEQFF.

The chain combines TRBV30 with TRBJ2-1; no definite D call. The CDR3 loop spans 15 amino acids. The V gene's germline CDR1 is GTSNPN and CDR2 SVGIG (reference sequence). V lost 1 base and J 0 bases, leaving 10 bases between the germline ends. The DNA for the CDR3 is TGTGCCTGGAGTGGTTCAGATAGCTCCTACAATGAGCAGTTCTTC. It encodes CAWSGSDSSYNEQFF. Drawing the rest from reference TRBV30 and TRBJ2-1, the complete variable domain is SQTIHQWPATLVQPVGSPLSLECTVEGTSNPNLYWYRQAAGRGLQLLFYSVGIGQISSEVPQNLSASRPQDRQFILSSKKLLLSDSGFYLCAWSGSDSSYNEQFFGPGTRLTVL.